Presented here are 27 T cell receptor beta chains from one specimen sequenced in a study of T cell repertoires in ileal Crohn's disease. TCRdb's table, derived via immunoSEQ multiplex PCR, lists solely in-frame clones and lacks some. The repertoire has 9,500 to 13,000 clones, more than 65% of them found once; the top ten carry 4% to 5.5%. Sequences were obtained from ileal tissue. The receptor source for this set is an adult with Crohn's disease.

V and J are TRBV6-1 and TRBJ1-1; D is unclear. CDR1 and CDR2 from the germline V gene are MNHNS and SASEGT. V was trimmed by 2 bases and J by 1 base, leaving 5 bases between them. This CDR3 has 13 amino acids. This CDR3 is CASSEIRNTEAFF. The CDR3 DNA is TGTGCCAGCAGTGAAATCAGGAACACTGAAGCTTTCTTT.

This rearrangement joins TRBV4-1 to TRBJ1-2, with TRBD1 as a possible D gene (5 bases). The CDR3 is made up of 13 amino acids. The V gene lost 1 base and the J gene lost 5 bases, with 8 bases spanning the gap. Germline values: CDR1 MGHRA, CDR2 YSYEKL. The CDR3 protein is CASSQGEGYGYTF. The CDR3 DNA sequence: TGCGCCAGCAGCCAAGGGGAGGGGTATGGCTACACCTTC.

The CDR3 DNA is TGCGCCAGCAGCTTAGGACAGGGCGGCAATCAGCCCCAGCATTTT. As protein: CASSLGQGGNQPQHF. The chain couples TRBV5-1 to TRBJ1-5, with 8 positions matching TRBD1. Germline trimming cut 2 bases from V and 2 bases from J; bases unmatched to any gene: 3. Germline CDR1 is SGHRS and CDR2 is YFSETQ. The CDR3 runs 15 residues.

The gene calls are TRBV5-6 and TRBJ1-2; 7 bases are shared with TRBD1. In germline, CDR1 is SGHDT, CDR2 YYEEEE. V shed 6 bases and J 6 bases; nucleotides not matched to a gene: 8. The CDR3 is made up of 13 amino acids. The CDR3 DNA is TGTGCCAGCACCTTCGACACAGGGGATGGCTACACCTTC. It encodes CASTFDTGDGYTF. Full variable domain (outside the CDR3, taken from reference TRBV5-6 and TRBJ1-2): DAGVTQSPTHLIKTRGQQVTLRCSPKSGHDTVSWYQQALGQGPQFIFQYYEEEERQRGNFPDRFSGHQFPNYSSELNVNALLLGDSALYLCASTFDTGDGYTFGSGTRLTVV.

The genes are TRBV7-2 and TRBJ1-5; D is ambiguous. Trimming removed 7 bases from V and 0 bases from J, with 4 bases in between. The length of the CDR3 is 12 residues. CDR1 SGHTA and CDR2 FQGNSA come from the germline V gene. The DNA for the CDR3 is TGTGCCAGCACTTCTAGCAATCAGCCCCAGCATTTT. Translation: CASTSSNQPQHF. The full variable domain, in which reference TRBV7-2 and TRBJ1-5 provide the parts outside the CDR3, is GAGVSQSPSNKVTEKGKDVELRCDPISGHTALYWYRQSLGQGLEFLIYFQGNSAPDKSGLPSDRFSAERTGGSVSTLTIQRTQQEDSAVYLCASTSSNQPQHFGDGTRLSIL.

The chain has TRBV6-5 and TRBJ2-2; D remains ambiguous. The CDR3 totals 12 residues. V was trimmed by 5 bases and J by 7 bases, leaving 8 bases between them. Per germline, CDR1 MNHEY and CDR2 SVGAGI. Written as DNA, the CDR3 is TGTGCCAGCAGTGTTAGGAGCGGGGAGCTGTTTTTT. This gives the protein CASSVRSGELFF.

The chain links TRBV4-1 to TRBJ1-6, with D possibly TRBD1 on 5 matching bases. The V and J ends lost 3 bases and 4 bases respectively, with 19 bases between them. Germline CDR1 is MGHRA and CDR2 is YSYEKL. The CDR3 runs 18 residues. Here the CDR3 DNA reads TGCGCCAGCAGCCAGGAGCTCGGGGGGAGGGTTTATAATTCACCCCTCCACTTT. Protein product: CASSQELGGRVYNSPLHF.

This rearrangement joins TRBV28 to TRBJ1-5, with TRBD1 as a possible D gene (6 bases). V was clipped by 5 bases and J by 6 bases, with 11 bases between them. Germline-derived CDR1 and CDR2 are MDHEN and SYDVKM. The CDR3 spans 13 residues. The CDR3 sequence: CASSTGLGQPQHF. In nucleotides, the CDR3 is TGTGCCAGCAGTACAGGGTTAGGTCAGCCCCAGCATTTT.

This chain joins TRBV10-3 and TRBJ2-3, with 12 positions matching TRBD2. Germline CDR1 reads ENHRY; CDR2 reads SYGVKD. V lost 0 bases to trimming and J lost 2 bases; unmatched junction nucleotides: 12. The CDR3 totals 20 residues. The DNA for the CDR3 is TGTGCCATCAGTGAGTCGGGGCTAGCGGGGGGGTCCCTTCCCACAGATACGCAGTATTTT. Its protein is CAISESGLAGGSLPTDTQYF.

J is TRBJ2-7 and V is TRBV5-6; 7 bases map to TRBD2. The CDR3 consists of 16 residues. Germline V gene data show CDR1 as SGHDT and CDR2 as YYEEEE. V was pared by 7 bases and J by 1 base, with 14 bases of the junction left unmatched. CDR3 nucleotides: TGTGCCAGCGTCAAGCGAGCGGGGACCTTATCCTACGAGCAGTACTTC. It specifies CASVKRAGTLSYEQYF. Supplemented by reference TRBV5-6 and TRBJ2-7, the full variable domain reads DAGVTQSPTHLIKTRGQQVTLRCSPKSGHDTVSWYQQALGQGPQFIFQYYEEEERQRGNFPDRFSGHQFPNYSSELNVNALLLGDSALYLCASVKRAGTLSYEQYFGPGTRLTVT.

The chain uses TRBV10-2 and TRBJ2-3; TRBD2 matches at 13 bases. The CDR3 length is 15 residues. With V trimmed by 6 bases and J by 6 bases, 6 bases remained unmatched. Germline V gene sequence: CDR1 WSHSY, CDR2 SAAADI. CDR3 protein: CASSTSGGALDTQYF. The CDR3 region has the DNA TGCGCCAGCAGCACTAGCGGGGGGGCTCTGGATACGCAGTATTTT.

A single count supports this clone. The chain is built from TRBV30 and TRBJ2-7; unclear D gene. Germline loops: CDR1 GTSNPN, CDR2 SVGIG (reference sequence). V was clipped by 5 bases and J by 4 bases, with 12 bases between them. The CDR3 length is 12 residues. CDR3 residues: CAWSLSRYEQYF. The DNA for the CDR3 is TGTGCCTGGTCCCTTTCCCGGTACGAGCAGTACTTC.

This clone was seen a handful of times. This chain connects TRBV10-3 to TRBJ1-6; D is possibly TRBD1 (5 bases). Trimming cost V 10 bases and J 13 bases, with 20 bases left between them. The germline CDR1 and CDR2 sequences are ENHRY and SYGVKD. This CDR3 is built from 13 residues. CDR3 nucleotides: TGTGCCACCAAACCGGGACTCTACGCGCCCCTCCACTTT. Residues: CATKPGLYAPLHF.

The chain employs TRBV6-5 and TRBJ1-2; 9 nucleotides line up with TRBD1. From germline, CDR1 is MNHEY and CDR2 SVGAGI. This CDR3 spans 14 amino acids. V lost 6 bases to trimming and J lost 3 bases; unmatched junction nucleotides: 5. CDR3 in DNA: TGTGCCAGCAGACCCCGGGACAGGGACTATGGCTACACCTTC. The encoded protein is CASRPRDRDYGYTF.

The CDR3 loop reads CASSFGTSRETQYF. The CDR3 DNA is TGTGCCAGCAGCTTCGGGACTAGCCGGGAGACCCAGTACTTC. This rearrangement joins TRBV7-8 to TRBJ2-5; 9 nucleotides align to TRBD2. This CDR3 region has 14 residues. The ends lost 3 bases at V and 5 bases at J; junction bases unmatched: 4. From germline, CDR1 is SGHVS and CDR2 FQNEAQ.

This clone was seen more than once but under ten times. The chain uses TRBV7-2 and TRBJ1-1; D remains ambiguous. Germline values: CDR1 SGHTA, CDR2 FQGNSA. The CDR3 is 14 amino acids. Trimming took off 3 bases at V and 0 bases at J, with 8 bases between the two ends. In nucleotides, the CDR3 is TGTGCCAGCAGCTTTACGGAGTTGAACACTGAAGCTTTCTTT. Its translation is CASSFTELNTEAFF.

This clone was seen once. The chain's CDR3 is CAGAGDVNQPQHF. In nucleotides, the CDR3 is TGTGCCGGGGCAGGGGATGTCAATCAGCCCCAGCATTTT. This chain uses TRBV19 with TRBJ1-5; tentatively, D is TRBD1 (6 bases). The CDR3 is 13 amino acids. Trimming removed 11 bases from V and 3 bases from J, with 14 bases in between. Germline V CDR1 and CDR2: LNHDA, SQIVND (reference sequence).

The chain recombines TRBV11-3 with TRBJ2-5, with D possibly matching TRBD1 (6 bases). Germline CDR1 reads SGHNT; CDR2 reads YENEEA. The CDR3 is made up of 13 amino acids. V was shortened by 7 bases and J by 2 bases, with 11 bases between the two germline ends. The CDR3 loop reads CASNRGQQETQYF. Here the CDR3 DNA reads TGTGCCAGCAACCGAGGACAGCAAGAGACCCAGTACTTC.

The count of this clone is one. V gene TRBV7-9 combines with J gene TRBJ2-7; no clear D gene. The length of the CDR3 is 14 residues. Trimming shortened V by 1 base and J by 3 bases, and 10 bases separated the two germline ends. The V gene's germline CDR1 is SEHNR and CDR2 FQNEAQ (reference sequence). CDR3 bases: TGTGCCAGCAGCTTAGTACTGTTCCACTACGAGCAGTACTTC. This translates into CASSLVLFHYEQYF.

This clone was counted only a few times. V and J are TRBV11-3 and TRBJ2-1; TRBD2 agrees at 10 bases. Germline-derived CDR1 and CDR2 are SGHNT and YENEEA. The V and J ends lost 4 bases and 0 bases, in that order; junction bases with no gene match: 15. The CDR3 runs to 20 residues. The CDR3 coding sequence is TGTGCCAGCAGCTCGGTAATTTCGGGGCTAGCGGGGGACTCCTACAATGAGCAGTTCTTC. This encodes CASSSVISGLAGDSYNEQFF. The entire variable domain, with the rest obtained from reference TRBV11-3 and TRBJ2-1, is as follows: EAGVVQSPRYKIIEKKQPVAFWCNPISGHNTLYWYLQNLGQGPELLIRYENEEAVDDSQLPKDRFSAERLKGVDSTLKIQPAELGDSAVYLCASSSVISGLAGDSYNEQFFGPGTRLTVL.

This chain connects TRBV5-1 to TRBJ2-5; the match to TRBD2 covers 9 bases. Germline CDR1 is SGHRS and CDR2 is YFSETQ. V shed 2 bases, J shed 5 bases, and the junction held 19 bases outside the gene matches. The CDR3 runs to 19 residues. CDR3 DNA sequence: TGCGCCAGCAGCTTAAGTCCCCAAGCGGGGGGCTTTTCCCAGGAGACCCAGTACTTC. This sequence encodes CASSLSPQAGGFSQETQYF.

The V gene is TRBV6-1, the J gene TRBJ2-2, with D possibly TRBD1 on 6 matching bases. Germline CDR1 is MNHNS and CDR2 is SASEGT. V lost 3 bases, J lost 6 bases, and 20 bases lay in between. The CDR3 spans 17 residues. The CDR3 loop reads CASSDPVGTKSSGELFF. CDR3 in DNA: TGTGCCAGCAGTGACCCGGTTGGGACAAAGTCCTCCGGGGAGCTGTTTTTT.

This chain connects TRBV5-4 to TRBJ1-4, with 7 bases that match TRBD1. J gave up 4 bases and V 0 bases, and 6 bases lay outside the gene matches. The CDR3 runs to 16 residues. The V gene's germline CDR1 is SGHNT and CDR2 YYREEE (reference sequence). The CDR3 nucleotides are TGTGCCAGCAGCTTGGGAGGACAGGCGAGTAATGAAAAACTGTTTTTT. Amino acid sequence: CASSLGGQASNEKLFF. Full variable domain (remainder filled in from reference TRBV5-4 and TRBJ1-4): ETGVTQSPTHLIKTRGQQVTLRCSSQSGHNTVSWYQQALGQGPQFIFQYYREEENGRGNFPPRFSGLQFPNYSSELNVNALELDDSALYLCASSLGGQASNEKLFFGSGTQLSVL.

The V and J genes are TRBV15 and TRBJ2-5; possible D gene TRBD2, 7 bases. The end of the DNA fits TRBJ2-7 better, so the J call may be wrong. Germline V CDR1 and CDR2: LNHNV, YYDKDF (reference sequence). The CDR3 sequence is 15 residues long. CDR3 region: CATSRWGGEPYEQYF. The CDR3 nucleotides read TGTGCCACCAGCAGATGGGGGGGCGAACCTTACGAGCAGTACTTC.

The chain has TRBV9 and TRBJ2-2; the match to TRBD2 covers 12 bases. After removal of 0 bases from V and 4 bases from J, the junction contained 4 bases not matched to a gene. The germline CDR1 and CDR2 sequences are SGDLS and YYNGEE. The CDR3 totals 17 residues. In DNA, the CDR3 is TGTGCCAGCAGCGTAGAACTAGCGGGGGGCCTCACCGGGGAGCTGTTTTTT. Translated: CASSVELAGGLTGELFF.

This sequence joins TRBV11-2 and TRBJ1-2, with TRBD1 matching over 7 bases. After removal of 0 bases from V and 6 bases from J, the junction contained 7 bases not matched to a gene. The V gene's germline CDR1 is SGHAT and CDR2 FQNNGV. This CDR3 spans 15 amino acids. The CDR3 DNA is TGTGCCAGCAGCTTAGATGGCAGGGGGACGAATGGCTACACCTTC. Its protein product is CASSLDGRGTNGYTF.

This clone was found a few times. The CDR3 DNA reads TGTGCCAGCAGCCTATCTGGTAGGGGACAGGGGGCTTCCTACGAGCAGTACTTC. Translated: CASSLSGRGQGASYEQYF. The V gene is TRBV7-9, the J gene TRBJ2-7, with 12 bases that match TRBD1. CDR3 length: 18 amino acids. V was pared by 5 bases and J by 1 base, with 12 bases of the junction left unmatched. Germline V gives CDR1 SEHNR, CDR2 FQNEAQ (reference sequence).